This TCR beta chain was documented in a study of cytomegalovirus exposure and HLA in healthy donors (dated by TCRdb to 2015 to 2018). For the wider study: According to an earlier analysis of 550 to 750 of the donors, 150 million to 200 million T cells yielded some 120 million unique TCR beta sequences and about 300 Gb of sequence data. Approximately 300 gigabases of sequencing data and around 80 million unique TCR sequences made up an early release that covered nearly 650 HLA-typed donors. The study aimed to test whether cataloging public T cell receptors could reveal signatures of past pathogen exposure. A separate validation cohort of roughly 130 different subjects was used in addition to the approximately 700-subject first cohort. A later analysis re-analyzed previously published TCR beta repertoires from 600 to 850 donors and added high-resolution HLA genotyping to study TCR occurrence patterns. Using immunosequencing, the study profiled T cell repertoires from about 620 subjects and related those repertoires to cytomegalovirus serostatus. Rather than using new phenotypic data, the later analysis identified candidate immune exposures from TCR beta sequences and from how often those sequences occurred across donors. To predict cytomegalovirus infection status, the study brought together high-throughput TCR immunosequencing, statistical association of individual TCRs with disease status, and machine learning. The number of typed donors differed by locus: roughly 620-640 for A, B, C, DRB1 and DQB1; approximately 530 for DQA1; approximately 600 for DPA1; and about 450 for DPB1. The genetic ancestry cluster associated with self-reported Caucasian donors included over 80% of the approximately 430 genotyped donors. Every discovery cohort repertoire had been produced on one sequencing platform. An earlier analysis of several hundred of the donors applied high-throughput TCR beta sequencing to assess whether each TCR beta V gene segment acted as functional or pseudogenic. Donor age, sex, ethnicity and CMV serostatus were compiled alongside the repertoire data. A handful of DR-DQ haplotypes were handled as single units for association and clustering because linkage in the cohort was strong. Genome-wide SNP genotypes for about 55% of the roughly 670 donors were used in a later genetic analysis, which treated that subset as a discovery cohort. Among about 400 genotyped donors of the cohort, an average of roughly 230,000 unique TCR beta nucleotide sequences was sequenced per donor, of which 15% to 20% were non-productive. Class I and class II HLA loci were covered by the typing at four-digit resolution.

Study-wide conclusions, independent of this receptor: Several of the top co-occurrence clusters appeared to be linked to parvovirus B19, influenza, CMV and Epstein-Barr virus, according to a later analysis. Because HLA typing was missing for some donors at each locus, association tests included only the typed subset. The classifier was reported to diagnose cytomegalovirus status with high specificity and sensitivity in both the original and validation cohorts. According to a later analysis, most CMV-associated TCR beta chains appeared to be HLA-restricted, and the HLA associations seemed to be driven largely by CMV exposure. Immune exposure information for the cohort was limited to CMV serostatus. In vitro tests confirmed that a few of the cytomegalovirus-associated TCR beta chains recognize cytomegalovirus antigens. The sequencing pipeline was judged likely to have produced a cluster of highly shared sequence variants as a technical artifact. An association between a missense DCLRE1C variant and V-gene and J-gene trimming of TCR beta chains was found in a later genetic analysis and replicated in an independent cohort. Roughly uniform sequencing depth across donors was assumed in presence/absence analyses, although this assumption may not hold. Specific HLA alleles were associated with 16,951 TCR beta sequences at a false discovery rate of 0.05 in a later analysis. In the study, around 160 TCR beta chains were listed as associated with cytomegalovirus. A later analysis found that TCR association rates varied across HLA loci, with DRB1 alleles showing the most associated TCRs and HLA-C alleles the fewest. Correlated functional status among segregating V segments might be attributable to linkage disequilibrium, but an unknown experimental factor could not be ruled out. The authors suggested that the approach could potentially be extended to other disease states and immunological phenotypes. When HLA alleles, especially DR and DQ, strongly co-occurred, TCR associations were difficult to assign to individual alleles. A further reported finding was that TCR beta sequences accurately predicted the HLA-A and HLA-B alleles for most subjects in the first cohort. Roughly 15 rarely observed V segments, including chromosome 9 orphons, were excluded from the earlier analysis of approximately 500 of the donors because counts were too low. A later analysis found that HLA-associated TCR beta chains were more clonally expanded and had lower generation probabilities than equally common non-associated chains. Only TCR beta chains were sequenced in this cohort, and the absence of alpha or paired-chain data limited detectable features. Because the 87-base-pair reads could not distinguish some IMGT-functional V segments, including TRBV6-2 and TRBV6-3, those segments were excluded. An earlier analysis of 587 of the donors showed that most TCR beta V segments appeared in productive rearrangements either about 87% or about 30% of the time, which broadly matched IMGT annotations. In a later genetic analysis, fewer N-insertions in productive TCRs were reported among donors in an Asian-associated ancestry cluster than the approximately 710-donor mean. Most TCR sequences were observed very rarely across donors, whereas some public TCRs were present in many individuals.

The cohort was made up of several hundred healthy bone marrow donors. At the time of sampling, every cohort member was nominally healthy, though immune exposures that went unrecorded were likely present. The donor was CMV seronegative and belonged to the group of roughly 330 seronegative cohort members. A peripheral blood sample was collected from each donor, and TCR beta sequencing was performed on peripheral blood mononuclear cells. Genomic DNA was extracted from the blood cell samples with the Qiagen DNeasy Blood Extraction Kit. Library creation used the immunoSEQ multiplex PCR assay. For the multiplex PCR, a mixture combining 60 forward primers for TCR Vbeta segments and 13 reverse primers for TCR Jbeta segments was used. The CDR3 region of rearranged TCR beta genes was amplified from genomic DNA with a multiplex PCR assay. Amplified TCR beta libraries were sequenced as 87-base-pair reads on the Illumina HiSeq System. As for the original processing: A later analysis counted approximately 84 million unique TCR beta chains across the approximately 700 repertoires, and approximately 11 million of these chains were shared by at least two donors. A nearest-neighbor algorithm error-corrected the raw reads and collapsed the reads into unique sequences, merging closely related sequences to remove PCR and sequencing errors. Alignment of CDR3 sequences to IMGT reference sequences was used to assign V, D and J gene segments. For a sequence to be retained, a match of at least six nucleotides to both a V gene segment and a J gene segment was required. A rearrangement counted as productive if the CDR3 had no stop codons and remained in frame with V and J, and every other rearrangement counted as non-productive. CDR3 was defined by IMGT convention, running from the second conserved V-encoded cysteine to the conserved J-encoded phenylalanine. In an earlier analysis of roughly 580 of the donors, sequences lacking an unambiguous match to a single V gene segment were excluded. An earlier analysis of under 750 of the donors called V segments functional above 56.7% productive rearrangements and segregating when the between-donor standard deviation exceeded 5%. A statistical classification framework was built for diagnosing cytomegalovirus status from the catalog of TCR beta chain sequences. V and J gene assignment, in a later analysis, came from comparing TCR nucleotide sequences with IMGT/GENE-DB human TR gene sequences. Using the TCRdist pipeline, a later analysis assigned CDR3 sequences along with most-parsimonious VDJ recombination scenarios. In a later analysis, every TCR beta chain was defined by the combination of its CDR3 amino acid sequence and its V-gene family, and reads without a unique V-gene family were dropped. To address suspected cross-contamination and a sequencing artifact, a later analysis removed a few hundred highly shared, low-generation-probability nucleotide sequences. For each public chain, a later analysis derived a clonal expansion index from normalized ranks of inferred template counts within each repertoire. A later analysis computed generation probabilities with a VDJ recombination model fitted to out-of-frame rearrangements, and checked the results against IGoR. In a later analysis, hypergeometric tests were used to score TCR-TCR, TCR-HLA and TCR-CMV co-occurrence, with a repertoire-size bias correction applied to TCR pairs. In a later analysis, false discovery rates were estimated by permuting HLA or CMV assignments 20 times. In a later analysis, co-occurring TCRs were grouped using DBSCAN, and TCRdist sequence similarity was added for clustering within HLA-allele-positive subsets. Repertoires with fewer than 30,000 or more than 120,000 public chains, plus five repertoires with anomalous nucleotide sharing, were excluded from co-occurrence clustering. The table comes from immuneACCESS by way of TCRdb, which keeps in-frame sequences with V and J called. Part of the clones is missing from these tables; in studies checked, under half for an unresolved V gene and the rest for unknown reasons. V, J and clone size are those of that table, while D and trimming were read from the DNA. Here the sample has 150,000 to 200,000 clones; around 62% occur a single time. Under 3% of the sample lies in the top ten.

On this clone: Which antigen it targets is not known. Nothing much larger sits one base from this clone, and base qualities are not available.

Here V drops 7 bases and J drops 5 bases, and the junction holds 4 bases not matched to any gene. Inclusive of the bounding cysteine and phenylalanine, the CDR3 is 14 residues long. The CDR3 DNA has 42 bases and is translated from base 1. CDR1 and CDR2 are read off the germline V gene (reference sequence) as MNHEY and SMNVEV. Sequencing input: PBMCs. This clonotype was sampled from a middle-aged man in good health and CMV-seronegative. The chain is encoded by TRBV27 joined to TRBJ1-4, and 10 junction bases match TRBD1. The bases read TGTGCCAGCACCGGGACAGGGGCGAATGAAAAACTGTTTTTT. Its amino acids are CASTGTGANEKLFF.